This T cell receptor (beta chain) was captured by sequencing in a study of cytomegalovirus exposure and HLA in healthy donors. On this clone: No antigen is known for it.

Per germline, CDR1 LNHDA and CDR2 SQIVND (reference sequence). The CDR3 extends over 17 amino acids. V was shortened by 4 bases and J by 2 bases, with 21 bases between the two germline ends. Donors counted as nominally healthy when sampled, yet unrecorded immune exposures were likely. Study results and caveats: An analysis that was carried out later associated 16,951 TCR beta sequences with HLA alleles at 0.05 false discovery rate. Altogether, 164 TCR beta chains were recorded as cytomegalovirus-associated.

PCR used 60 Vbeta primers and 13 Jbeta primers. Assay used: immunoSEQ multiplex PCR; TCRdb lists only in-frame clones, some missing. The sample yields around 150,000 clones, roughly 75% seen once. Sequencing input: PBMCs. The sequence derives from a man younger than 35 in good health and CMV-seronegative. V usage is TRBV19 and J usage is TRBJ2-7; D perhaps matches TRBD2 (6 bases). In DNA, the CDR3 is TGTGCCAGTAGTACCCCCCGGATCGGGAGAAGTACCTACGAGCAGTACTTC. Translation gives CASSTPRIGRSTYEQYF.